The next 5 T cell receptor beta chains were all read from a single sample in a study of blood T cell repertoires in COVID-19. Generated by immunoSEQ multiplex PCR, the TCRdb table keeps only in-frame clones and is missing some. The sample yields hundreds of thousands of clones, around 80% seen once. The sequenced sample consisted of PBMCs or T cells enriched from blood (not recorded which). Receptor source: a middle-aged man who had been exposed to COVID-19.

CDR3 nucleotides: TGTGCCAGCAGCTATGGACAGGGGGACAATGAAAAACTGTTTTTT. As protein: CASSYGQGDNEKLFF. V gene TRBV11-3 combines with J gene TRBJ1-4, with 10 bases aligning to TRBD1. The CDR3 is 15 amino acids. The J segment lost 5 bases and the V segment lost 4 bases, leaving 4 bases of the junction unmatched. CDR1 and CDR2 from the germline V gene are SGHNT and YENEEA.

This clone was observed once. The chain recombines TRBV11-1 with TRBJ1-6; 7 nucleotides line up with TRBD1. Per germline, CDR1 SGHAT and CDR2 FQDESV (reference sequence). Trimming took 10 bases from V and 5 from J; bases not matched to a gene: 5. The CDR3 has 13 residues. CDR3 sequence: CATPRGNNSPLHF. CDR3 sequence (DNA): TGTGCCACCCCCAGGGGGAATAATTCACCCCTCCACTTT.

On this clone itself: The sample holds other DNA sequences that translate to the same CDR3. The rearrangement uses TRBV5-1 and TRBJ1-2, with 9 nucleotides matching TRBD1. The junction had 3 bases not matched to a gene; V was cut back by 4 bases and J by 2 bases. The length of the CDR3 is 14 residues. Germline V gene data show CDR1 as SGHRS and CDR2 as YFSETQ. DNA for the CDR3: TGCGCCAGCAGCCCGGGACAGGGAAACTATGGCTACACCTTC. It encodes CASSPGQGNYGYTF. Combining the CDR3 with reference TRBV5-1 and TRBJ1-2 gives the whole variable domain KAGVTQTPRYLIKTRGQQVTLSCSPISGHRSVSWYQQTPGQGLQFLFEYFSETQRNKGNFPGRFSGRQFSNSRSEMNVSTLELGDSALYLCASSPGQGNYGYTFGSGTRLTVV.

This clone was counted once. The chain recombines TRBV2 with TRBJ1-2; 9 nucleotides agree with TRBD1. The CDR3 has 15 residues. In germline, CDR1 is SNHLY, CDR2 FYNNEI. The ends lost 3 bases at V and 2 bases at J; junction bases unmatched: 4. The DNA of the CDR3 is TGTGCCAGCAGTGATAGCGGACAGGGGAACTATGGCTACACCTTC. Translating it yields CASSDSGQGNYGYTF.

This clone was detected once. CDR3 sequence reads: CASSQASGTGNGYTF. CDR3 DNA: TGTGCCAGCAGCCAAGCCTCCGGGACAGGGAATGGCTACACCTTC. This chain links TRBV3-1 (or the pseudogene TRBV3-2) with TRBJ1-2, with 9 bases lining up with TRBD1. CDR1 is LGHDT, CDR2 YNNKEL, per germline (reference sequence). CDR3 length equals 15 residues. J was trimmed by 6 bases and V by 1 base; bases with no gene match: 6.